Below, 25 T cell receptor beta chains from the same sample are listed, as sequenced in a study of T-cell reconstitution after alpha-beta-depleted transplantation in children. A library of TCRbeta sequences, prepared with unique molecular identifiers, was generated. TCRdb reanalysed the PCR reads using MiXCR and keeps one entry per CDR3 protein. The table has about 350,000 distinct CDR3 sequences, about 16% seen once. The input for sequencing was PBMCs, mostly from graft donor cells, taken 360 days after TCRalphabeta/CD19-depleted stem cell transplant. These receptors originate from a male patient aged 2-10 years who had a stem cell transplant for acute lymphoblastic leukemia, so the T cells may come from the graft donor.

There are many counts of this clonotype. The CDR3 loop reads CSVRATTGELFF. CDR3 coding DNA: TGCAGCGTTCGCGCAACCACCGGGGAGCTGTTTTTT. The V call is TRBV29-1, the J call TRBJ2-2, with D unresolved. There are 12 residues in the CDR3. The ends were cut back, 5 bases at V and 4 bases at J, with 8 bases in the middle. Looked up from germline, CDR1 is SQVTM and CDR2 is ANQGSEA.

This clonotype was observed many times. The chain couples TRBV14 to TRBJ1-6; D gene uncertain. Trimming took 3 bases from V and 5 from J, leaving 8 bases between them. This CDR3 spans 14 amino acids. Germline loops: CDR1 SGHDN, CDR2 FVKESK. CDR3 protein: CASSQRINNSPLHF. CDR3 nucleotide sequence: TGTGCCAGCAGCCAGAGGATTAATAATTCACCCCTCCACTTT. The full variable domain, in which reference TRBV14 and TRBJ1-6 provide the parts outside the CDR3, is EAGVTQFPSHSVIEKGQTVTLRCDPISGHDNLYWYRRVMGKEIKFLLHFVKESKQDESGMPNNRFLAERTGGTYSTLKVQPAELEDSGVYFCASSQRINNSPLHFGNGTRLTVT.

This clonotype has just a few counts. The chain uses TRBV7-2 and TRBJ1-2, with a tentative D call TRBD1 (5 bases). The CDR3 covers 13 residues. Germline V lookup: CDR1 SGHTA, CDR2 FQGNSA. Trimming stripped 1 base from V and 8 bases from J, with 11 bases between. CDR3 in amino acids: CASSLDLGVGYTF. CDR3 nucleotides: TGTGCCAGCAGCTTAGATTTGGGGGTAGGCTACACCTTC.

Only a few counts were recorded for this clonotype. This chain joins TRBV28 and TRBJ2-7; D gene uncertain. Per germline, CDR1 MDHEN and CDR2 SYDVKM. The V end was cut by 5 bases, the J end by 0 bases, with 11 bases between. This CDR3 region has 14 residues. CDR3 sequence (DNA): TGTGCCAGCAGTCTCAGTTGGGTCTCCTACGAGCAGTACTTC. Amino acid sequence: CASSLSWVSYEQYF.

This clonotype has more than one count but fewer than ten. The chain is built from TRBV4-1 and TRBJ1-5; D is unclear. The germline V gene has CDR1 MGHRA and CDR2 YSYEKL. The CDR3 is made up of 14 amino acids. Trimming took off 1 base at V and 3 bases at J, with 7 bases between the two ends. The CDR3: CASSQGGYNQPQHF. CDR3 coding DNA: TGCGCCAGCAGCCAAGGGGGATACAATCAGCCCCAGCATTTT.

In this sample, this clonotype turned up a few times. CDR3 coding DNA: TGTGCCAGCAGTTTCGGCCTAGCGGTAGATACGCAGTATTTT. The encoded protein is CASSFGLAVDTQYF. This chain joins TRBV12-3 or TRBV12-4 and TRBJ2-3; 7 nucleotides agree with TRBD2. V shed 3 bases, J shed 5 bases, and the junction held 5 bases outside the gene matches. The CDR3 has 14 amino acids.

The V and J genes are TRBV7-9 and TRBJ2-2; a possible D gene is TRBD2 (7 bases). The germline CDR1 and CDR2 sequences are SEHNR and FQNEAQ (reference sequence). V was shortened by 10 bases and J by 3 bases, with 18 bases between the two germline ends. This CDR3 contains 15 residues. CDR3 coding DNA: TGTGCCACTCAATGGGGGGGCATCGACACCGGGGAGCTGTTTTTT. Protein sequence: CATQWGGIDTGELFF.

This clonotype was seen a few times. The CDR3 DNA follows: TGTGCCAGCAGCCGTCGGTCGCCTGAAGCTTTCTTT. Translation gives CASSRRSPEAFF. The chain combines TRBV12-3 or TRBV12-4 with TRBJ1-1, with D unresolved. The CDR3 runs 12 residues. The V and J ends lost 6 bases and 6 bases respectively, with 11 bases between them.

The chain couples TRBV5-1 to TRBJ2-1, with D maybe TRBD1 (5 bases). Trimming shortened V by 4 bases and J by 7 bases, and 15 bases separated the two germline ends. CDR1 SGHRS and CDR2 YFSETQ come from the germline V gene. The CDR3 extends over 14 amino acids. CDR3 DNA sequence: TGCGCCAGCAGCCCAGGGATTGGGTTGAATGAGCAGTTCTTC. Protein: CASSPGIGLNEQFF.

The CDR3 protein is CASSQRAGDTYEQYF. The CDR3 nucleotides read TGCGCCAGCAGCCAACGGGCAGGCGATACCTACGAGCAGTACTTC. The chain couples TRBV4-3 to TRBJ2-7; the D is unclear. CDR3 length: 15 amino acids. The V end was cut by 2 bases, the J end by 2 bases, with 13 bases between. Germline values: CDR1 LGHNA, CDR2 YSLEER.

The chain uses TRBV19 and TRBJ2-5, with D perhaps matching TRBD2 (5 bases). V dropped 3 bases and J dropped 5 bases, with 10 bases sitting between them. Germline V gene data show CDR1 as LNHDA and CDR2 as SQIVND (reference sequence). This CDR3 has 13 residues. The chain's CDR3 is CASSMGWRETQYF. The CDR3 DNA reads TGTGCCAGTAGTATGGGATGGAGGGAGACCCAGTACTTC.

This clonotype occurred many times. The chain joins TRBV7-6 to TRBJ2-7; 8 bases match TRBD1. The length of the CDR3 is 15 residues. Germline trimming cut 3 bases from V and 4 bases from J; bases unmatched to any gene: 8. Germline CDR1 and CDR2: SGHVS and FNYEAQ. The CDR3 protein is CASSFGQGQGYEQYF. CDR3 bases: TGTGCCAGCAGCTTTGGACAGGGCCAAGGGTACGAGCAGTACTTC.

This clonotype was recorded a few times. This chain joins TRBV5-1 and TRBJ2-3; D gene unclear. Trimming pared 3 bases from V and 6 bases from J, leaving 8 bases between. The CDR3 runs 12 residues. Per the germline V gene, CDR1 is SGHRS and CDR2 is YFSETQ. The DNA of the CDR3 is TGCGCCAGCAGCTACCTACGTGATACGCAGTATTTT. Residues: CASSYLRDTQYF. The variable domain in full, completed from reference TRBV5-1 and TRBJ2-3, reads KAGVTQTPRYLIKTRGQQVTLSCSPISGHRSVSWYQQTPGQGLQFLFEYFSETQRNKGNFPGRFSGRQFSNSRSEMNVSTLELGDSALYLCASSYLRDTQYFGPGTRLTVL.

The V and J genes are TRBV20-1 and TRBJ1-5; tentative D call: TRBD1 (6 bases). The length of the CDR3 is 14 residues. Germline V lookup: CDR1 DFQATT, CDR2 SNEGSKA (reference sequence). V dropped 6 bases and J dropped 0 bases, with 12 bases sitting between them. The CDR3 DNA reads TGCAGTGCGAGGACAGCTAATAGCAATCAGCCCCAGCATTTT. This codes for CSARTANSNQPQHF.

This clonotype has a handful of counts. This chain links TRBV10-3 with TRBJ2-1; tentative D call: TRBD1 (5 bases). The V end was cut by 2 bases, the J end by 7 bases, with 15 bases between. The germline V gene has CDR1 ENHRY and CDR2 SYGVKD. The CDR3 spans 15 residues. CDR3 sequence (DNA): TGTGCCATCAGTGAGGCAGGGCAGAAGGGGAATGAGCAGTTCTTC. Residues: CAISEAGQKGNEQFF.

This clonotype turned up a few times. This chain links TRBV5-1 with TRBJ2-2; 9 positions agree with TRBD2. With V trimmed by 5 bases and J by 0 bases, 8 bases remained unmatched. Germline loops: CDR1 SGHRS, CDR2 YFSETQ. The CDR3 totals 17 residues. CDR3 amino acids: CASSNLAGYANTGELFF. CDR3 coding DNA: TGCGCCAGCAGTAACCTAGCGGGATACGCGAACACCGGGGAGCTGTTTTTT.

This clonotype was recorded a few times. The genes are TRBV28 and TRBJ2-5; TRBD2 might be the D (6 bases). Trimming took 4 bases from V and 3 from J, leaving 12 bases between them. Germline V CDR1 and CDR2: MDHEN, SYDVKM. The CDR3 loop spans 14 amino acids. The CDR3 loop is CASSSSWGEETQYF. The CDR3 coding sequence is TGTGCCAGCAGTTCCTCATGGGGGGAAGAGACCCAGTACTTC.

This clonotype has only a few counts. The chain has TRBV20-1 and TRBJ2-7, with 13 bases fitting TRBD2. Germline CDR1 and CDR2: DFQATT and SNEGSKA (reference sequence). The CDR3 covers 17 residues. Germline trimming cut 6 bases from V and 2 bases from J; bases unmatched to any gene: 13. CDR3 loop: CSAHKGLAGPHPYEQYF. DNA of the CDR3: TGCAGTGCCCATAAGGGACTAGCGGGACCCCATCCCTACGAGCAGTACTTC.

This clonotype was recorded a few times. The CDR3 sequence: CSALEGLARLNEQFF. The CDR3 DNA reads as TGCAGTGCCCTTGAGGGACTAGCTAGACTCAATGAGCAGTTCTTC. The chain uses TRBV20-1 and TRBJ2-1; 9 positions match TRBD2. Germline assignment: CDR1 DFQATT and CDR2 SNEGSKA (reference sequence). J gave up 6 bases and V 6 bases, and 12 bases lay outside the gene matches. CDR3 length: 15 residues.

This chain links TRBV7-9 with TRBJ2-5, with a possible D match to TRBD2 (6 bases). Germline values: CDR1 SEHNR, CDR2 FQNEAQ (reference sequence). V lost 1 base, J lost 2 bases, and 14 bases lay in between. This CDR3 comprises 16 residues. The CDR3 spells CASSLEVGTAQETQYF. For the CDR3, the DNA is TGTGCCAGCAGCTTAGAGGTTGGGACTGCACAAGAGACCCAGTACTTC.

This clonotype has a count of ten or more. The CDR3 here is CASSLVGGPSYEQYF. The DNA for the CDR3 is TGTGCCAGCAGCTTAGTAGGGGGACCCTCCTACGAGCAGTACTTC. The chain combines TRBV7-9 with TRBJ2-7; D is possibly TRBD1 (6 bases). This CDR3 has 15 amino acids. CDR1 SEHNR and CDR2 FQNEAQ come from the germline V gene (reference sequence). V lost 1 base and J lost 0, with 10 bases in between.

In this sample, this clonotype turned up many times. The chain carries TRBV5-1 and TRBJ1-1; the D gene is possibly TRBD1 (6 bases). Deletions cut 0 bases from V and 2 bases from J, with 11 bases between. The length of the CDR3 is 15 residues. Per the germline V gene, CDR1 is SGHRS and CDR2 is YFSETQ. CDR3 sequence: CASSLEGGRNTEAFF. CDR3 DNA sequence: TGCGCCAGCAGCTTGGAGGGGGGCCGAAACACTGAAGCTTTCTTT.

This clonotype appeared a few times. V usage is TRBV15 and J usage is TRBJ2-3; tentatively, D is TRBD2 (5 bases). This CDR3 region has 17 residues. V lost 3 bases, J lost 2 bases, and 18 bases lay in between. In germline, CDR1 is LNHNV, CDR2 YYDKDF (reference sequence). Written as DNA, the CDR3 is TGTGCCACCAGCAGTAATCTAGCAGTAGCGTACACAGATACGCAGTATTTT. This codes for CATSSNLAVAYTDTQYF. Full variable domain (rest looked up from reference TRBV15 and TRBJ2-3): DAMVIQNPRYQVTQFGKPVTLSCSQTLNHNVMYWYQQKSSQAPKLLFHYYDKDFNNEADTPDNFQSRRPNTSFCFLDIRSPGLGDTAMYLCATSSNLAVAYTDTQYFGPGTRLTVL.

This clonotype was recorded at least ten times. This sequence joins TRBV7-9 and TRBJ2-1; 9 bases are a match to TRBD2. J was trimmed by 2 bases and V by 2 bases; bases with no gene match: 13. The CDR3 loop spans 19 amino acids. Per the germline V gene, CDR1 is SEHNR and CDR2 is FQNEAQ (reference sequence). In DNA, the CDR3 is TGTGCCAGCAGCTTACCCCACGAGCGGGAGGCTGAGGCCTACAATGAGCAGTTCTTC. This sequence encodes CASSLPHEREAEAYNEQFF.

This clonotype has a handful of counts. The chain has TRBV15 and TRBJ2-3; TRBD2 matches 8 bases. This CDR3 spans 16 amino acids. V dropped 6 bases and J dropped 5; count of bases not matched to a gene: 13. Germline V gives CDR1 LNHNV, CDR2 YYDKDF (reference sequence). CDR3 DNA: TGTGCCACCAGTGGTAGCGGGAACACCTCGGGAGATACGCAGTATTTT. This sequence encodes CATSGSGNTSGDTQYF.